This TCR beta chain was retrieved from a study of blood T cell repertoires in COVID-19. Enrollees, about 18 to 89 years old, lived in 20 to 25 US areas. Each participant's cohort was designated according to participant-reported clinical history. Cohort 3 donors were reported recovered after two negative PCRs, clearance, or symptom resolution. Method: immunoSEQ multiplex PCR; TCRdb's copy keeps in-frame clones and lacks some. The repertoire has more than 300,000 clones, approximately 90% of them found once; the top ten carry approximately 1.2%. The V end lost 7 bases, the J end lost 1 base, and 11 bases lay between the germline ends. Germline CDR1 and CDR2: MNHNY and SVGAGI (reference sequence). This CDR3 is 13 amino acids long. This clone is a singleton in its sample.

The sequencing input was PBMCs or T cells enriched from blood (not recorded which). The receptor was derived from a woman aged 18-35 years who had recovered from COVID-19. The V call is TRBV6-6, the J call TRBJ2-7; a weak D match, TRBD1 (5 bases). CDR3 amino acids: CASTPTDSYEQYF. The CDR3 nucleotides read TGTGCCAGCACCCCGACAGATTCCTACGAGCAGTACTTC.